Listed here are 30 T cell receptor beta chains from one sample, sequenced in a study of neoadjuvant anti-PD-1 for oral cavity cancer. TCRdb's table, derived via immunoSEQ multiplex PCR, lists solely in-frame clones and lacks some. In the table there are some 14,000 clones, approximately 73% of which are singletons. As to time point: after neoadjuvant nivolumab, at surgical resection. The sample consisted of PBMCs, taken after nivolumab (anti-PD-1) treatment. The receptors were sampled from a person between 35 and 79 years old with oral cavity squamous cell carcinoma.

This clone showed up just a few times. The chain couples TRBV9 to TRBJ2-5; D gene uncertain. In germline, CDR1 is SGDLS, CDR2 YYNGEE. V dropped 4 bases and J dropped 1 base, with 2 bases sitting between them. This CDR3 spans 11 amino acids. The CDR3 sequence: CASSSQETQYF. The CDR3 DNA reads TGTGCCAGCAGCTCCCAAGAGACCCAGTACTTC. The full variable domain, rest sourced from reference TRBV9 and TRBJ2-5, is DSGVTQTPKHLITATGQRVTLRCSPRSGDLSVYWYQQSLDQGLQFLIQYYNGEERAKGNILERFSAQQFPDLHSELNLSSLELGDSALYFCASSSQETQYFGPGTRLLVL.

The chain couples TRBV14 to TRBJ1-3; D remains ambiguous. CDR3 length equals 14 residues. The V and J ends lost 0 bases and 1 base respectively, with 4 bases between them. Germline-derived CDR1 and CDR2 are SGHDN and FVKESK. The CDR3 DNA sequence: TGTGCCAGCAGCCAAGAAGCATCTGGAAACACCATATATTTT. Its protein product is CASSQEASGNTIYF.

The chain uses TRBV10-3 and TRBJ1-1; D gene ambiguous. The germline V gene has CDR1 ENHRY and CDR2 SYGVKD. V was trimmed by 1 base and J by 6 bases, leaving 12 bases between them. The CDR3 loop spans 14 amino acids. CDR3 in DNA: TGTGCCATCAGTGAGTTGAACAGTTGGGCTGAAGCTTTCTTT. It is translated as CAISELNSWAEAFF.

This clone was detected only a few times. CDR3 nucleotides: TGTGCCAGCAGTCTCACGGGACTAGGCTACGAGCAGTACTTC. Protein sequence: CASSLTGLGYEQYF. The V gene is TRBV27, the J gene TRBJ2-7, with 8 bases lining up with TRBD2. Unmatched junction bases numbered 6, after V lost 5 bases and J lost 3 bases. Germline CDR1 and CDR2: MNHEY and SMNVEV (reference sequence). The CDR3 length is 14 residues.

V usage is TRBV7-8 and J usage is TRBJ1-5; D ambiguous. This CDR3 is built from 14 residues. Germline lookup yields CDR1 SGHVS and CDR2 FQNEAQ. V lost 7 bases to trimming and J lost 6 bases, with 16 bases between them. The CDR3 DNA sequence: TGTGCCAGCACCAACGCCAAGGTCGCTCAGCCCCAGCATTTT. Amino acids: CASTNAKVAQPQHF.

This clone was counted once. The V and J genes are TRBV4-2 and TRBJ2-1; tentatively, D is TRBD2 (7 bases). Germline V gene data show CDR1 as LGHNA and CDR2 as YNFKEQ. The CDR3 contains 15 residues. The V gene lost 0 bases and the J gene lost 8 bases, with 14 bases spanning the gap. The CDR3 protein is CASSQEWGGIDEQFF. CDR3 DNA: TGTGCCAGCAGCCAAGAGTGGGGGGGCATCGATGAGCAGTTCTTC.

The gene calls are TRBV28 and TRBJ1-5, with D possibly being TRBD1 (5 bases). Trimming took 6 bases from V and 0 from J, leaving 21 bases between them. The CDR3 runs 18 residues. Per the germline V gene, CDR1 is MDHEN and CDR2 is SYDVKM. Here the CDR3 reads CASRLMGLPLNSNQPQHF. Here the CDR3 DNA reads TGTGCCAGCAGATTAATGGGGCTGCCATTGAATAGCAATCAGCCCCAGCATTTT.

The chain is built from TRBV4-1 and TRBJ1-2, with 10 bases lining up with TRBD1. Germline lookup yields CDR1 MGHRA and CDR2 YSYEKL. CDR3 length: 17 residues. With 1 base clipped from V and 1 base from J, the junction kept 6 bases outside the gene matches. In DNA form, the CDR3 reads TGCGCCAGCAGCCAAGTTATTAGGGACAGGGGTAACTATGGCTACACCTTC. This encodes CASSQVIRDRGNYGYTF.

The V call is TRBV6-5, the J call TRBJ1-1, with TRBD1 as a possible D gene (5 bases). From germline, CDR1 is MNHEY and CDR2 SVGAGI. V gave up 5 bases and J gave up 4 bases, with 14 bases separating them. The CDR3 has 14 amino acids. The CDR3 region is CASSPSHRSTEAFF. DNA for the CDR3: TGTGCCAGCAGTCCCTCCCACAGGAGCACTGAAGCTTTCTTT.

This clone has a single count. DNA for the CDR3: TGCGCCAGCAGCTTGGCCGACGGATCCTACGAGCAGTACTTC. This gives the protein CASSLADGSYEQYF. V is TRBV5-1 and J is TRBJ2-7, with D uncertain. The CDR3 is 14 residues long. Trimming took 0 bases from V and 1 from J, leaving 8 bases between them. The germline V gene has CDR1 SGHRS and CDR2 YFSETQ.

The gene calls are TRBV10-1 and TRBJ2-1; D is unresolved. This CDR3 comprises 13 residues. Germline CDR1 WNHNN, CDR2 SYGVQD (reference sequence). V was trimmed by 7 bases and J by 6 bases, leaving 13 bases between them. The CDR3 region has the DNA TGCGCCAGCATGAGACAAAACCGCAATGAGCAGTTCTTC. This translates into CASMRQNRNEQFF.

This clone was recorded once. The chain joins TRBV14 to TRBJ2-7; D tentatively fits TRBD1 or TRBD2 (5 bases each). The V end lost 6 bases, the J end lost 3 bases, and 12 bases lay between the germline ends. The CDR3 has 13 amino acids. CDR1 and CDR2 (germline): SGHDN, FVKESK. This chain's CDR3 is CASSRSGLYEQYF. The CDR3 region has the DNA TGTGCCAGCAGTCGATCGGGGCTCTACGAGCAGTACTTC.

The chain uses TRBV7-9 and TRBJ2-5, with 8 nucleotides matching TRBD2. This CDR3 has 13 residues. V lost 5 bases, J lost 12 bases, and 11 bases stayed unmatched. The V gene's germline CDR1 is SEHNR and CDR2 FQNEAQ (reference sequence). CDR3 in DNA: TGTGCCAGCAGCCACTCGAGCGGGAGTGTAAAGTACTTC. This codes for CASSHSSGSVKYF. The complete variable domain, with remaining parts taken from reference TRBV7-9 and TRBJ2-5, reads DTGVSQNPRHKITKRGQNVTFRCDPISEHNRLYWYRQTLGQGPEFLTYFQNEAQLEKSRLLSDRFSAERPKGSFSTLEIQRTEQGDSAMYLCASSHSSGSVKYFGPGTRLLVL.

The chain is built from TRBV29-1 and TRBJ1-2; D is ambiguous. The V end was cut by 4 bases, the J end by 4 bases, with 10 bases between. This CDR3 is 12 amino acids long. Germline CDR1 and CDR2: SQVTM and ANQGSEA. This CDR3 reads CSVGGRPYGYTF. The CDR3 bases are TGCAGCGTTGGTGGACGGCCCTATGGCTACACCTTC.

The chain employs TRBV5-5 and TRBJ2-1, with D perhaps matching TRBD1 (6 bases). V was clipped by 1 base and J by 2 bases, with 10 bases between them. Per germline, CDR1 SGHKS and CDR2 YYEKEE (reference sequence). The CDR3 loop spans 15 amino acids. This chain's CDR3 is CASSLPWTAYNEQFF. In DNA, the CDR3 is TGTGCCAGCAGCTTGCCTTGGACAGCCTACAATGAGCAGTTCTTC.

V and J are TRBV13 and TRBJ1-1; D possibly corresponds to TRBD1 (6 bases). The V end was cut by 5 bases, the J end by 0 bases, with 16 bases between. The germline gives CDR1 PRHDT, CDR2 FYEKMQ (reference sequence). The CDR3 has 16 amino acids. The CDR3 DNA follows: TGTGCCAGCAGCCCTGGACAGAGTGGCATGAACACTGAAGCTTTCTTT. This encodes CASSPGQSGMNTEAFF.

The chain employs TRBV27 and TRBJ2-1; 12 bases match TRBD2. This CDR3 region has 15 residues. The ends lost 6 bases at V and 6 bases at J; junction bases unmatched: 6. Germline CDR1 and CDR2: MNHEY and SMNVEV (reference sequence). In DNA, the CDR3 is TGTGCCAGCAGGACCGGACTAGCGGGGTTCAATGAGCAGTTCTTC. Its translation is CASRTGLAGFNEQFF.

The chain is built from TRBV7-2 and TRBJ2-5; unclear D gene. Looked up from germline, CDR1 is SGHTA and CDR2 is FQGNSA. CDR3 length: 12 residues. V was trimmed by 3 bases and J by 7 bases, leaving 9 bases between them. The CDR3 region has the DNA TGTGCCAGCAGCTTGAGGATGGGGACCCAGTACTTC. This sequence encodes CASSLRMGTQYF.

The chain joins TRBV30 to TRBJ2-5, with 9 bases matching TRBD1. There are 13 residues in the CDR3. The ends lost 0 bases at V and 4 bases at J; junction bases unmatched: 0. Germline CDR1 GTSNPN, CDR2 SVGIG (reference sequence). The CDR3 DNA sequence: TGTGCCTGGAGTGTACAGGGGGCAGAGACCCAGTACTTC. This encodes CAWSVQGAETQYF.

This clone has only a few counts. V gene TRBV30 combines with J gene TRBJ1-4, with D perhaps matching TRBD1 (6 bases). The ends were cut back, 0 bases at V and 5 bases at J, with 16 bases in the middle. The CDR3 is made up of 16 amino acids. Germline lookup yields CDR1 GTSNPN and CDR2 SVGIG (reference sequence). As DNA, the CDR3 is TGTGCCTGGAGTGTACTGGGAGGGGGTACAAATGAAAAACTGTTTTTT. Encoded protein: CAWSVLGGGTNEKLFF. The full variable domain, in which reference TRBV30 and TRBJ1-4 provide the parts outside the CDR3, is SQTIHQWPATLVQPVGSPLSLECTVEGTSNPNLYWYRQAAGRGLQLLFYSVGIGQISSEVPQNLSASRPQDRQFILSSKKLLLSDSGFYLCAWSVLGGGTNEKLFFGSGTQLSVL.

The rearrangement links TRBV12-5 to TRBJ2-1, with D unclear. Germline values: CDR1 LGHNT, CDR2 FRNRAP. The ends were cut back, 1 base at V and 0 bases at J, with 7 bases in the middle. The CDR3 sequence is 15 residues long. CDR3 sequence: CASGLGASSYNEQFF. The CDR3 bases are TGTGCTAGTGGTTTGGGGGCGAGCTCCTACAATGAGCAGTTCTTC.

The chain joins TRBV7-2 to TRBJ1-5; D might be TRBD1 (5 bases). CDR1 is SGHTA and CDR2 is FQGNSA in the germline V gene. The length of the CDR3 is 18 residues. The V and J ends lost 1 base and 10 bases respectively, with 26 bases between them. In DNA form, the CDR3 reads TGTGCCAGCAGCTTAGACTTCGGGGCACTTGGGCTAAACTTTCCCCAGCATTTT. Translated, it gives CASSLDFGALGLNFPQHF.

V usage is TRBV2 and J usage is TRBJ2-1; 7 nucleotides match TRBD2. This CDR3 is built from 14 residues. The germline V gene encodes CDR1 SNHLY and CDR2 FYNNEI. V shed 3 bases, J shed 9 bases, and the junction held 8 bases outside the gene matches. The DNA for the CDR3 is TGTGCCAGCAGTGACTTTTCGGGGGGAGGTGAGCAGTTCTTC. Protein sequence: CASSDFSGGGEQFF. The full variable domain, in which reference TRBV2 and TRBJ2-1 provide the parts outside the CDR3, is EPEVTQTPSHQVTQMGQEVILRCVPISNHLYFYWYRQILGQKVEFLVSFYNNEISEKSEIFDDQFSVERPDGSNFTLKIRSTKLEDSAMYFCASSDFSGGGEQFFGPGTRLTVL.

The rearrangement joins TRBV5-1 to TRBJ2-1, with D perhaps matching TRBD2 (6 bases). CDR1 and CDR2 from the germline V gene are SGHRS and YFSETQ. V lost 0 bases and J 1 base, leaving 11 bases between the germline ends. The CDR3 runs to 16 residues. For the CDR3, the DNA is TGCGCCAGCAGCTTGGACGCGGAGGGGTCCTACAATGAGCAGTTCTTC. Translation gives CASSLDAEGSYNEQFF.

This chain's CDR3 is CASSQVTATYYGYTF. The CDR3, as DNA: TGCGCCAGCAGCCAAGTTACGGCTACCTACTATGGCTACACCTTC. The chain joins TRBV4-1 to TRBJ1-2; D is ambiguous. This CDR3 region has 15 residues. V was cut by 1 base and J by 3 bases, with 12 bases left in between. From germline, CDR1 is MGHRA and CDR2 YSYEKL.

V and J are TRBV2 and TRBJ1-2; possibly TRBD1 for D (5 bases). V was cut by 4 bases and J by 3 bases, with 12 bases left in between. Looked up from germline, CDR1 is SNHLY and CDR2 is FYNNEI. This CDR3 has 14 amino acids. CDR3 sequence: CASSVAGRDYGYTF. The CDR3 nucleotides read TGTGCCAGCAGTGTTGCAGGGCGGGACTATGGCTACACCTTC.

The chain employs TRBV4-1 and TRBJ2-1; 9 bases agree with TRBD2. Germline V CDR1 and CDR2: MGHRA, YSYEKL. CDR3 length: 16 residues. V shed 5 bases, J shed 4 bases, and the junction held 9 bases outside the gene matches. This CDR3 is CASSNYGLARYNEQFF. The CDR3 region has the DNA TGCGCCAGCAGCAACTATGGACTAGCGAGATACAATGAGCAGTTCTTC.

A remark on this clone: An end of the junction differs from the germline gene, which may be a read error. The chain employs TRBV14 and TRBJ1-3; D call uncertain. The CDR3 totals 13 residues. Germline lookup yields CDR1 SGHDN and CDR2 FVKESK. CDR3 protein: CASNQVGVNTIYF. CDR3 nucleotides: TGTGCCAGCAACCAAGTTGGGGTAAACACCATATATTTT.

The gene calls are TRBV27 and TRBJ1-1; 7 bases map to TRBD1. Germline V gene sequence: CDR1 MNHEY, CDR2 SMNVEV (reference sequence). This CDR3 comprises 16 residues. The trim removed 5 bases at V and 0 bases at J, leaving 9 bases unmatched. CDR3 DNA: TGTGCCAGCAGTGACAGGGTCTTGTCCATGAACACTGAAGCTTTCTTT. Translation gives CASSDRVLSMNTEAFF.

The rearrangement uses TRBV7-8 and TRBJ1-5; a weak D match, TRBD1 (5 bases). CDR3 length: 16 amino acids. V lost 4 bases to trimming and J lost 2 bases, with 15 bases between them. The germline V gene encodes CDR1 SGHVS and CDR2 FQNEAQ. The chain's CDR3 is CASSSRRDYGNQPQHF. CDR3 DNA sequence: TGTGCCAGCAGCTCCCGAAGGGACTATGGCAATCAGCCCCAGCATTTT.